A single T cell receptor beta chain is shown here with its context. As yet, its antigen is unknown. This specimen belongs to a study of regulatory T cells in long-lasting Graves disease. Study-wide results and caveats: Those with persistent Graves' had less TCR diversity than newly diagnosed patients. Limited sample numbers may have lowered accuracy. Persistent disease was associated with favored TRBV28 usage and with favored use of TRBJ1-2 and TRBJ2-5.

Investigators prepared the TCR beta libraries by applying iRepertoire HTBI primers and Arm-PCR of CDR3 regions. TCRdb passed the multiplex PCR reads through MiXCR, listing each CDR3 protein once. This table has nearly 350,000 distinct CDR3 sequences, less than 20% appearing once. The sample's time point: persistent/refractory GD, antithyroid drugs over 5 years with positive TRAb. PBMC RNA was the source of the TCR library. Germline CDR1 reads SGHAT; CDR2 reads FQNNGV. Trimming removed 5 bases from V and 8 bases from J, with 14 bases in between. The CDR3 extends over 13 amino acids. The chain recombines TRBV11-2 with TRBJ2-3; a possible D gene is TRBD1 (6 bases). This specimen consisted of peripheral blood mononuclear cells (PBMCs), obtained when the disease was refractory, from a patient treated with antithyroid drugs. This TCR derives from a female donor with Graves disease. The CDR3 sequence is CASSSYRASTQYF. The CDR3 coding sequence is TGTGCCAGCAGCAGTTACAGGGCCAGTACGCAGTATTTT.